The following is a T cell receptor beta chain sequence with its context. Compared with germline, one end of the junction differs, possibly owing to a read error. This CDR3 has 14 residues. Germline V CDR1 and CDR2: MNHNY, SVGAGI (reference sequence). The sample originates from a study of tumor and adjacent non-tumor tissue in lung cancer. The template was RNA from unsorted bulk tissue. This non-tumor lung sample came from over 3 cm beyond the tumor edge. Three rounds of nested PCR, following a modified ARM-PCR protocol, produced the TCRbeta library. TCRdb reprocessed the multiplex PCR reads via MiXCR and lists one record per CDR3 protein. Of approximately 47,000 distinct CDR3 sequences listed, under 75% are singletons.

The sequence came from a woman between 70 and 85 years old with non-small cell lung cancer. The sample taken for sequencing was distant non-tumor lung tissue. The rearrangement uses TRBV6-6 and TRBJ2-1; 8 bases line up with TRBD2. CDR3 sequence reads: CVSSVAGTFDEQLF. CDR3 in DNA: TGTGTCAGCAGTGTAGCGGGAACTTTCGATGAGCAGCTCTTC.